These 7 T cell receptor beta chains originate from one sample sequenced in a study of T-cell reconstitution after alpha-beta-depleted transplantation in children. Preparation of the TCRbeta library used unique molecular identifiers. Using its own MiXCR run on the PCR reads, TCRdb lists one record per CDR3 protein. The data contain 380,000 or so distinct CDR3 sequences, 13% of them singletons. The input for sequencing was PBMCs, taken from the stem cell graft. These receptors were taken from a human donor who donated a stem cell graft to a child with Fanconi anemia.

The gene calls are TRBV20-1 and TRBJ2-7; 11 bases align to TRBD2. Trimming at V came to 2 bases and at J to 1 base, leaving 13 bases not matched to a gene. CDR1 is DFQATT, CDR2 SNEGSKA, per germline (reference sequence). The CDR3 loop spans 18 amino acids. The CDR3: CSARSASGGLQPSYEQYF. DNA for the CDR3: TGCAGTGCTAGAAGCGCTAGCGGGGGGCTTCAACCATCCTACGAGCAGTACTTC.

This rearrangement joins TRBV7-9 to TRBJ2-5; 9 bases match TRBD2. Germline values: CDR1 SEHNR, CDR2 FQNEAQ (reference sequence). This CDR3 spans 16 amino acids. With V trimmed by 4 bases and J by 5 bases, 11 bases remained unmatched. The CDR3 here is CASSSTGIAGEETQYF. The CDR3 bases are TGTGCCAGCAGCTCCACTGGGATAGCGGGGGAGGAGACCCAGTACTTC.

The chain is built from TRBV20-1 and TRBJ2-3; D possibly corresponds to TRBD1 (5 bases). This CDR3 is built from 15 residues. Trimming stripped 3 bases from V and 6 bases from J, with 19 bases between. CDR1 and CDR2 from the germline V gene are DFQATT and SNEGSKA (reference sequence). The CDR3 DNA is TGCAGTGCTAGGCCCTTCGGCAGGGCAGGGGATACGCAGTATTTT. It codes for CSARPFGRAGDTQYF.

This clonotype was recorded many times. J is TRBJ2-1 and V is TRBV7-2; tentative D call: TRBD2 (5 bases). The germline CDR1 and CDR2 sequences are SGHTA and FQGNSA. V lost 4 bases to trimming and J lost 0 bases, with 10 bases between them. The CDR3 consists of 15 residues. The CDR3 nucleotides are TGTGCCAGCAGCTCGGGATCTAGCTCCTACAATGAGCAGTTCTTC. Its protein is CASSSGSSSYNEQFF.

This clonotype was detected many times. CDR3 region: CASQDWTEAFF. CDR3 DNA: TGTGCCAGCCAGGATTGGACTGAAGCTTTCTTT. This rearrangement joins TRBV12-3 or TRBV12-4 to TRBJ1-1; no firm D call. The CDR3 extends over 11 amino acids. V dropped 8 bases and J dropped 5 bases, with 9 bases sitting between them.

This clonotype has a count of ten or more. The chain employs TRBV27 and TRBJ1-2; TRBD1 matches 7 bases. Germline assignment: CDR1 MNHEY and CDR2 SMNVEV (reference sequence). The V gene end was trimmed by 6 bases and the J gene end by 7 bases; junction bases not matched to a gene: 17. The CDR3 length is 16 residues. In nucleotides, the CDR3 is TGTGCCAGCAGACGGAGCGGCACAGGGGTTTACAGTGGCTACACCTTC. It codes for CASRRSGTGVYSGYTF.

This clonotype was counted at least ten times. The chain carries TRBV10-3 and TRBJ2-4; no firm D call. Germline V CDR1 and CDR2: ENHRY, SYGVKD. V was cut by 0 bases and J by 0 bases, with 9 bases left in between. The CDR3 runs to 16 residues. CDR3 DNA sequence: TGTGCCATCAGTGAGTCAACAGACCTAGCCAAAAACATTCAGTACTTC. It specifies CAISESTDLAKNIQYF.